The rows below give T cell receptor beta chains drawn from one sample of a study of blood T cell repertoires in COVID-19. Libraries were prepared by immunoSEQ multiplex PCR; TCRdb keeps only in-frame clonotypes and omits some of them. Altogether some 150,000 clones are present, roughly three quarters being singletons, with the ten largest covering over 5%. Sequencing input: PBMCs or T cells enriched from blood (not recorded which). The receptors were gathered from a woman aged 45 to 65 who had recovered from COVID-19. CDR3s include the opening cysteine and the closing phenylalanine or tryptophan. D genes are given only for firm matches. A row's size may be missing; if present it is once, few, many or a size class.

TRBJ2-1 TRBD2 NA TRBV6-1 CASSDGLAGGHNEQFF TGTGCCAGCAGTGACGGGCTAGCGGGGGGGCACAATGAGCAGTTCTTC
TRBJ1-2 TRBD1 NA TRBV19 CASRQGVRYGYTF TGTGCCAGTAGACAGGGGGTTCGCTATGGCTACACCTTC
TRBJ1-1 NA NA TRBV27 CASSLFWGRGEAFF TGTGCCAGCAGTTTATTCTGGGGGCGCGGGGAAGCTTTCTTT
TRBJ2-2 TRBD1 NA TRBV6-4 CASSASDRVGTGELFF TGTGCCAGCAGTGCCTCGGACAGGGTTGGCACCGGGGAGCTGTTTTTT
TRBJ1-6 NA NA TRBV2 CASSTEAPYNSPLHF TGTGCCAGCAGTACAGAAGCTCCCTATAATTCACCCCTCCACTTT
TRBJ2-5 TRBD2 few TRBV10-3 CATRGTSGEETQYF TGTGCCACCCGGGGGACTAGCGGAGAAGAGACCCAGTACTTC
TRBJ1-1 NA NA TRBV29-1 CSVEVDSRPTEAFF TGCAGCGTTGAAGTGGACAGCCGCCCCACTGAAGCTTTCTTT
TRBJ1-5 NA NA TRBV29-1 CSVLDSGNQPQHF TGCAGCGTCCTAGACAGCGGCAATCAGCCCCAGCATTTT
TRBJ1-3 NA few TRBV7-9 CASSFAGKAGNTIYF TGTGCCAGCAGCTTCGCGGGGAAAGCTGGAAACACCATATATTTT
TRBJ1-1 NA NA TRBV11-1 CASSPESIPNTEAFF TGTGCCAGCAGCCCGGAGAGTATACCGAACACTGAAGCTTTCTTT
TRBJ2-7 NA NA TRBV5-5 CASSSRGGSYEQYF TGTGCCAGCAGCTCTAGGGGGGGGTCCTACGAGCAGTACTTC
TRBJ1-3 NA NA TRBV5-4 CASSLRDTSGNTIYF TGTGCCAGCAGCTTGCGTGACACCTCTGGAAACACCATATATTTT
TRBJ1-3 NA few TRBV18 CASSPRGSGNTIYF TGTGCCAGCTCACCAAGGGGTTCTGGAAACACCATATATTTT
TRBJ1-1 NA NA TRBV7-8 CASSLLGDREAFF TGTGCCAGCAGCTTATTGGGCGATCGTGAAGCTTTCTTT
TRBJ2-6 NA NA TRBV7-9 CASNGGSSGANVLTF TGTGCCAGCAACGGCGGATCCTCTGGGGCCAACGTCCTGACTTTC
TRBJ2-7 NA NA TRBV5-4 CASSLERGYEQYF TGTGCCAGCAGCTTGGAGAGGGGGTACGAGCAGTACTTC
TRBJ2-4 TRBD1 NA TRBV30 CAWSEGQGWAKNIQYF TGTGCCTGGAGTGAAGGACAGGGATGGGCCAAAAACATTCAGTACTTC
TRBJ2-2 NA NA TRBV29-1 CSVGRLSNTGELFF TGCAGCGTTGGAAGACTTTCGAACACCGGGGAGCTGTTTTTT
TRBJ1-4 NA NA TRBV5-1 CASSLGGTSDEKLFF TGCGCCAGCAGCTTGGGGGGGACAAGCGATGAAAAACTGTTTTTT
TRBJ2-1 TRBD2 NA TRBV18 CASSPGGAGGEQFF TGTGCCAGCTCACCCGGGGGGGCCGGAGGGGAGCAGTTCTTC
TRBJ2-7 NA NA TRBV28 CASSSQGNEQYF TGTGCCAGCAGTTCACAGGGTAACGAGCAGTACTTC
TRBJ1-2 NA once TRBV28 CASTRRPHYGYTF TGTGCCAGCACCCGTCGTCCCCACTATGGCTACACCTTC
TRBJ1-4 NA few TRBV7-6 CASRGGAEINEKLFF TGTGCCAGCAGGGGGGGGGCCGAAATTAATGAAAAACTGTTTTTT
TRBJ1-6 NA NA TRBV27 CASSRNNNSPLHF TGTGCCAGCAGTCGCAACAATAATTCACCCCTCCACTTT
TRBJ2-2 NA NA TRBV15 CATSTPRAGTGELFF TGTGCCACCAGCACCCCAAGAGCGGGTACCGGGGAGCTGTTTTTT
TRBJ1-1 NA NA TRBV6-4 CASSDSPQRSEAFF TGTGCCAGCAGTGACTCCCCGCAGAGGAGCGAAGCTTTCTTT
TRBJ2-3 TRBD2 NA TRBV6-5 CATWTSGGANTQYF TGTGCCACCTGGACTAGCGGGGGGGCCAATACGCAGTATTTT
TRBJ2-7 TRBD1 NA TRBV3-1/TRBV3-2 CASSQARHRGSSYEQYF TGTGCCAGCAGCCAGGCCCGCCACAGGGGCAGCTCCTACGAGCAGTACTTC
TRBJ1-2 TRBD1 NA TRBV5-6 CASSLAGGNGYTF TGTGCCAGCAGCTTGGCAGGGGGGAATGGCTACACCTTC
TRBJ1-2 NA NA TRBV7-2 CASSSRDYF TGTGCCAGCAGCTCCCGGGACTACTTC
TRBJ1-4 NA NA TRBV9 CASSVGWGPEGEKLFF TGTGCCAGCAGCGTAGGTTGGGGGCCCGAAGGGGAAAAACTGTTTTTT
TRBJ2-3 TRBD2 NA TRBV4-1 CASSQDESGGADTQYF TGCGCCAGCAGCCAAGATGAATCGGGGGGGGCAGATACGCAGTATTTT
TRBJ1-4 NA NA TRBV2 CASRITGVGEKLFF TGTGCCAGCAGGATCACAGGAGTGGGCGAAAAACTGTTTTTT
TRBJ2-1 TRBD1 NA TRBV3-1/TRBV3-2 CASSHNGQGSGEQFF TGTGCCAGCAGCCACAATGGACAGGGGTCAGGAGAGCAGTTCTTC
TRBJ1-2 NA NA TRBV30 CAWSVTGYGYTF TGTGCCTGGAGTGTAACAGGCTATGGCTACACCTTC
TRBJ1-2 NA NA TRBV4-2 CASSQDRGHSINYGYTF TGTGCCAGCAGCCAAGACCGTGGACACTCGATTAACTATGGCTACACCTTC
TRBJ2-7 NA NA TRBV5-6 CASSLLGTTSYEQYF TGTGCCAGCAGCTTGCTGGGGACAACTAGCTACGAGCAGTACTTC
TRBJ1-2 TRBD1 NA TRBV11-2 CASSFGGGQGHYGYTF TGTGCCAGCAGCTTCGGGGGGGGACAGGGTCACTATGGCTACACCTTC
TRBJ2-7 NA NA TRBV6-1 CASSDSHYEQYF TGTGCCAGCAGTGACAGTCACTACGAGCAGTACTTC